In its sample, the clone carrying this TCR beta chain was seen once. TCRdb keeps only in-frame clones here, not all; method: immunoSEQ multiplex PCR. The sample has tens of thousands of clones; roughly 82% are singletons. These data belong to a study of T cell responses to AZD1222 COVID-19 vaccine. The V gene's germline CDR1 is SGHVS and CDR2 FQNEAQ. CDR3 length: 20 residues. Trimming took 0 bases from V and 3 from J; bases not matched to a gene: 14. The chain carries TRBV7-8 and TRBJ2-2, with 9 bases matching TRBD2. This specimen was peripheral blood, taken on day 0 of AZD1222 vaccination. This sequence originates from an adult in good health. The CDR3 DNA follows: TGTGCCAGCAGCTTAGCTCTAGGAGAACGGACTAGCGTACACACCGGGGAGCTGTTTTTT. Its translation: CASSLALGERTSVHTGELFF.